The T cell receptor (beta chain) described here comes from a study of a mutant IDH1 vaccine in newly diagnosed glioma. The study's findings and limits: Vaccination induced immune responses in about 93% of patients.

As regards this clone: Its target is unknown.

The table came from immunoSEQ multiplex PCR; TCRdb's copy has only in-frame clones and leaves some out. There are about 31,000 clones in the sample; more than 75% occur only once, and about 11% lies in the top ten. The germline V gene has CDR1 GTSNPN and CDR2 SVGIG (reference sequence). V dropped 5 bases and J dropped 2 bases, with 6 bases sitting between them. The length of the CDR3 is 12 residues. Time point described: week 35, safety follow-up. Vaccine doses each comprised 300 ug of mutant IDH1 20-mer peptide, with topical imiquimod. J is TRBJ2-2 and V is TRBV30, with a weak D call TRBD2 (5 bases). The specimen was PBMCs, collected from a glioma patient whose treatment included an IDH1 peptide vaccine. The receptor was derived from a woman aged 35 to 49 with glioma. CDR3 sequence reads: CAWEGNTGELFF. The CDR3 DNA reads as TGTGCCTGGGAGGGTAACACCGGGGAGCTGTTTTTT.